This T cell receptor (beta chain) was sequenced for a study of T cell repertoires in cytomegalovirus infection. Study information: In the study, CMV epitopes included recently identified HLA-C-restricted and well-studied HLA-B-restricted ones. Points from the study as a whole: Public TCR beta family frequency separated CMV-and-HLA carriers, including in an independent cohort. HLA-C-restricted CMV-specific TCR beta clonotypes prevailed in the ex vivo response.

Remarks on this clonotype: No antigen is known for it.

MiXCR, applied by TCRdb to the reads, yields one record per CDR3 protein. This table has fewer than 650,000 distinct CDR3 sequences, almost 40% appearing once. V lost 7 bases and J lost 7; bases outside the gene matches: 12. The CDR3 is 14 residues long. Germline V gene lookup returns CDR1 MDHEN and CDR2 SYDVKM. The material sequenced was cultured PBMCs, taken from culture after CMV antigen stimulation. The rearrangement joins TRBV28 to TRBJ2-7, with TRBD1 matching over 8 bases. This clonotype originated in a human donor in good health (CMV status not recorded). Some clones in this sample may be carry-over from other donors' samples. The CDR3 DNA is TGTGCCAGCAAATACCGGGACAGGTCGGGGGAGCAGTACTTC. Translating it yields CASKYRDRSGEQYF.